The next 14 T cell receptor beta chains were all read from a single sample in a study of patients and donors after allogeneic stem cell transplantation. Each CDR3 protein gets one entry after TCRdb re-called the RT-PCR reads with MiXCR. The data show over 350,000 distinct CDR3 sequences, more than 15% seen once. Sequencing was performed on blood, either unsorted or a sorted T cell fraction (not recorded which). The receptor source for this set is a human donor who was either an allogeneic HSCT recipient or a stem cell or donor lymphocyte infusion donor (not recorded which). It is not recorded whose cells these are; they may come from a transplant donor.

This clonotype has ten or more counts. This sequence joins TRBV29-1 and TRBJ2-1, with a weak D call TRBD2 (6 bases). CDR3 length: 11 residues. The V gene lost 3 bases and the J gene lost 6 bases, with 6 bases spanning the gap. Germline loops: CDR1 SQVTM, CDR2 ANQGSEA. This CDR3 is CSVEGGNEQFF. The CDR3 region has the DNA TGCAGCGTTGAGGGGGGCAATGAGCAGTTCTTC.

A few counts support this clonotype. This sequence joins TRBV25-1 and TRBJ2-5, with D possibly matching TRBD1 (6 bases). This CDR3 contains 14 residues. CDR1 and CDR2 from the germline V gene are MGHDK and SYGVNS. V lost 2 bases and J 4 bases, leaving 11 bases between the germline ends. DNA of the CDR3: TGTGCCAGCAGTGAAGGGGGCAGCGGAGAGACCCAGTACTTC. It translates to CASSEGGSGETQYF.

The sample holds many counts of this clonotype. The chain uses TRBV4-3 and TRBJ2-1, with a weak D call TRBD1 (6 bases). From germline, CDR1 is LGHNA and CDR2 YSLEER. The V gene lost 4 bases and the J gene lost 0 bases, with 16 bases spanning the gap. This CDR3 is 17 amino acids long. The CDR3 coding sequence is TGCGCCAGCAGCCCCGACCAGGGGTCGAGCTCCTACAATGAGCAGTTCTTC. Protein product: CASSPDQGSSSYNEQFF.

The chain is built from TRBV4-1 and TRBJ1-1; 8 bases are a match to TRBD1. Germline assignment: CDR1 MGHRA and CDR2 YSYEKL. The CDR3 runs 13 residues. V shed 3 bases, J shed 7 bases, and the junction held 4 bases outside the gene matches. Here the CDR3 DNA reads TGCGCCAGCAGCCAGAGGACAGGGCATGAAGCTTTCTTT. Protein product: CASSQRTGHEAFF.

This rearrangement joins TRBV9 to TRBJ2-3, with no clear D. Germline V CDR1 and CDR2: SGDLS, YYNGEE. Trimming left V 4 bases short and J 4 bases short, with 10 bases between. This CDR3 region has 13 residues. DNA for the CDR3: TGTGCCAGCAGCCGGGTAGGATCAGATACGCAGTATTTT. The encoded protein is CASSRVGSDTQYF.

This clonotype was counted only a few times. This chain joins TRBV7-9 and TRBJ2-3; perhaps TRBD2 as D (5 bases). The CDR3 has 17 amino acids. Per the germline V gene, CDR1 is SEHNR and CDR2 is FQNEAQ (reference sequence). Trimming removed 5 bases from V and 2 bases from J, with 20 bases in between. The CDR3 is CASSLEEAGTFTDTQYF. The CDR3, as DNA: TGTGCCAGCAGCCTAGAGGAGGCAGGCACCTTCACAGATACGCAGTATTTT.

There are many counts of this clonotype. The chain uses TRBV6-2 or TRBV6-3 and TRBJ2-7; 8 bases map to TRBD2. J was trimmed by 5 bases and V by 3 bases; bases with no gene match: 9. Germline values: CDR1 MNHEY, CDR2 SVGEGT. The CDR3 totals 15 residues. The CDR3 region is CASSYSRLAPHEQYF. CDR3 DNA: TGTGCCAGCAGTTATTCGAGACTAGCGCCCCACGAGCAGTACTTC.

The chain uses TRBV10-3 and TRBJ2-5, with 11 bases lining up with TRBD1. Germline CDR1 is ENHRY and CDR2 is SYGVKD. The trim removed 7 bases at V and 4 bases at J, leaving 8 bases unmatched. CDR3 length equals 15 residues. CDR3 residues: CAINPTGQGGETQYF. CDR3 sequence (DNA): TGTGCCATCAATCCAACGGGACAGGGGGGAGAGACCCAGTACTTC.

The chain joins TRBV13 to TRBJ2-3, with 7 bases fitting TRBD2. V was clipped by 0 bases and J by 2 bases; unmatched bases: 8. This CDR3 has 17 amino acids. The germline CDR1 and CDR2 sequences are PRHDT and FYEKMQ (reference sequence). The DNA of the CDR3 is TGTGCCAGCAGCTTAGGCCGGGCTAGCGGACCCACAGATACGCAGTATTTT. It yields the protein CASSLGRASGPTDTQYF.

The CDR3 nucleotides read TGTGCCAGCAGCGTGGACCCGGGGGCGGATACGCAGTATTTT. This translates into CASSVDPGADTQYF. V gene TRBV9 combines with J gene TRBJ2-3; D tentatively fits TRBD1 or TRBD2 (6 bases each). Germline lookup yields CDR1 SGDLS and CDR2 YYNGEE. The CDR3 is 14 residues long. V was shortened by 2 bases and J by 6 bases, with 13 bases between the two germline ends. Combining the CDR3 with reference TRBV9 and TRBJ2-3 gives the whole variable domain DSGVTQTPKHLITATGQRVTLRCSPRSGDLSVYWYQQSLDQGLQFLIQYYNGEERAKGNILERFSAQQFPDLHSELNLSSLELGDSALYFCASSVDPGADTQYFGPGTRLTVL.

Only a few counts were recorded for this clonotype. The rearrangement links TRBV20-1 to TRBJ1-5, with 7 bases that match TRBD1. This CDR3 has 16 amino acids. Germline V CDR1 and CDR2: DFQATT, SNEGSKA (reference sequence). V shed 3 bases and J 7 bases; nucleotides not matched to a gene: 15. The CDR3 protein is CSARHGGTALRQPQHF. DNA for the CDR3: TGCAGTGCTAGGCACGGTGGGACAGCCCTTCGACAGCCCCAGCATTTT.

CDR3 sequence: CSARLGTGRTDTQYF. The CDR3 region has the DNA TGCAGTGCTAGATTAGGGACAGGCCGCACAGATACGCAGTATTTT. This rearrangement joins TRBV20-1 to TRBJ2-3; 8 positions match TRBD1. After removal of 2 bases from V and 1 base from J, the junction contained 5 bases not matched to a gene. This CDR3 is 15 amino acids long. Germline V gene lookup returns CDR1 DFQATT and CDR2 SNEGSKA (reference sequence).

This clonotype showed up just a few times. The chain recombines TRBV5-6 with TRBJ2-3; the D gene is possibly TRBD2 (5 bases). The CDR3 sequence is 16 residues long. Per the germline V gene, CDR1 is SGHDT and CDR2 is YYEEEE. Trimming removed 3 bases from V and 0 bases from J, with 14 bases in between. In nucleotides, the CDR3 is TGTGCCAGCAGCTGGGGTGAGCTAGCCAGCACAGATACGCAGTATTTT. This codes for CASSWGELASTDTQYF.

This clonotype was seen a handful of times. This chain joins TRBV5-6 and TRBJ2-2, with D perhaps TRBD1 (7 bases). V lost 0 bases and J 9 bases, leaving 15 bases between the germline ends. CDR3 length: 15 residues. Per germline, CDR1 SGHDT and CDR2 YYEEEE. The CDR3 coding sequence is TGTGCCAGCAGCTTGGCCGGAGGGGGCAAGCGGGAGCTGTTTTTT. Amino acids: CASSLAGGGKRELFF.